This TCR beta chain was sequenced during a study of spatial heterogeneity in lung cancer. Study in general: Compared with alpha-chain sequences, beta-chain sequences were consistently detected in greater numbers.

Unique molecular identifiers, one per molecule, were present on every TCR cDNA molecule. TCRdb ran MiXCR on the 5' RACE reads and lists one entry per CDR3 protein. Here the sample spans about 75,000 distinct CDR3 sequences, approximately 12% being singletons. This clonotype was detected many times. Time point reported: sample taken at primary tumor resection. Tumor, nontumor lung or frozen PBMC supplied whole RNA, sequenced without sorting. Donation came from some 73 patients with untreated early-stage non-small cell lung cancer. The input for sequencing was PBMCs, taken at surgery. This clonotype was sampled from a male donor with early-stage non-small cell lung cancer.

CDR3: CASSLAGGLETQYF. The DNA of the CDR3 is TGCGCCAGCAGCTTGGCGGGCGGACTGGAGACCCAGTACTTC. V and J are TRBV5-1 and TRBJ2-5; possibly TRBD2 for D (5 bases). This CDR3 region has 14 residues. V was shortened by 0 bases and J by 5 bases, with 11 bases between the two germline ends. CDR1 and CDR2 from the germline V gene are SGHRS and YFSETQ. Combining the CDR3 with reference TRBV5-1 and TRBJ2-5 gives the whole variable domain KAGVTQTPRYLIKTRGQQVTLSCSPISGHRSVSWYQQTPGQGLQFLFEYFSETQRNKGNFPGRFSGRQFSNSRSEMNVSTLELGDSALYLCASSLAGGLETQYFGPGTRLLVL.